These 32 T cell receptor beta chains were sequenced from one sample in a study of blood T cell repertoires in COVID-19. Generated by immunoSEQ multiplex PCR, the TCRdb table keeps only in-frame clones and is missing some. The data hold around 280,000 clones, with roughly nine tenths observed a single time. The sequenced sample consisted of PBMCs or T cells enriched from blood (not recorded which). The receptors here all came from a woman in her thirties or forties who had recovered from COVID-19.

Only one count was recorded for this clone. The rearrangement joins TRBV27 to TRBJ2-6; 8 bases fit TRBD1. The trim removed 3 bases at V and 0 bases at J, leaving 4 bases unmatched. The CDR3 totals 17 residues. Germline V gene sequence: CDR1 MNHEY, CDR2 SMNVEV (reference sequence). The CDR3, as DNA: TGTGCCAGCAGTTTTGCGACAGGGGTCTCTGGGGCCAACGTCCTGACTTTC. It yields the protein CASSFATGVSGANVLTF. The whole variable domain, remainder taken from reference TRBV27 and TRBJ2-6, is EAQVTQNPRYLITVTGKKLTVTCSQNMNHEYMSWYRQDPGLGLRQIYYSMNVEVTDKGDVPEGYKVSRKEKRNFPLILESPSPNQTSLYFCASSFATGVSGANVLTFGAGSRLTVL.

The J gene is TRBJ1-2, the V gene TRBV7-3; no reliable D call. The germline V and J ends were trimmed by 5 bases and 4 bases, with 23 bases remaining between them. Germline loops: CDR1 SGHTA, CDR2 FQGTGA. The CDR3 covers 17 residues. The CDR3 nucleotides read TGTGCCAGCAGCACTAAACGTGTCAGCCAAGGATCCTATGGCTACACCTTC. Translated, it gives CASSTKRVSQGSYGYTF. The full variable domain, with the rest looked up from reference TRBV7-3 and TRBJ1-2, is GAGVSQTPSNKVTEKGKYVELRCDPISGHTALYWYRQSLGQGPEFLIYFQGTGAADDSGLPNDRFFAVRPEGSVSTLKIQRTERGDSAVYLCASSTKRVSQGSYGYTFGSGTRLTVV.

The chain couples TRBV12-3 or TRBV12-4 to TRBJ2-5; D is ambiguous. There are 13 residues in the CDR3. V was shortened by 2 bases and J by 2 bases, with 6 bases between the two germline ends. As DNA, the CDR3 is TGTGCCAGCAGTTTAATCGGGCAAGAGACCCAGTACTTC. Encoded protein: CASSLIGQETQYF.

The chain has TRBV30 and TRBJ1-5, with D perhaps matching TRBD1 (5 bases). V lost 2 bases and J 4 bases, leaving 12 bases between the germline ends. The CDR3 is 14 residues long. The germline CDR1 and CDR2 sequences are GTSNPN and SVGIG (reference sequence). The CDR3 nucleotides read TGTGCCTGGAGTAAGGGACGGGAGAATCAGCCCCAGCATTTT. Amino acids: CAWSKGRENQPQHF. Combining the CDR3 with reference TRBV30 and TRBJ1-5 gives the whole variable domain SQTIHQWPATLVQPVGSPLSLECTVEGTSNPNLYWYRQAAGRGLQLLFYSVGIGQISSEVPQNLSASRPQDRQFILSSKKLLLSDSGFYLCAWSKGRENQPQHFGDGTRLSIL.

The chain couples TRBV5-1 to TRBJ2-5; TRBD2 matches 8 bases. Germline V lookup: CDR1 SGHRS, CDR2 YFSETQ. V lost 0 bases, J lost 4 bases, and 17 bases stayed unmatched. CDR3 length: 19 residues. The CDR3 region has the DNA TGCGCCAGCAGCTTGGCCCTCTCCGGACTAGCAAGGGATATAGAGACCCAGTACTTC. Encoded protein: CASSLALSGLARDIETQYF.

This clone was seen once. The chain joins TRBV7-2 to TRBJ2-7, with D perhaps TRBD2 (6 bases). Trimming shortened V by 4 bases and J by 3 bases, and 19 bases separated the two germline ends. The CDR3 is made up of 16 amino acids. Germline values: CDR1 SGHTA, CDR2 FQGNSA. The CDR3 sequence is CASSYAPGGRHYEQYF. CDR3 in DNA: TGTGCCAGCAGCTATGCCCCCGGGGGACGGCACTACGAGCAGTACTTC. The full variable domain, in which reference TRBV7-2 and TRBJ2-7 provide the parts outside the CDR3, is GAGVSQSPSNKVTEKGKDVELRCDPISGHTALYWYRQSLGQGLEFLIYFQGNSAPDKSGLPSDRFSAERTGGSVSTLTIQRTQQEDSAVYLCASSYAPGGRHYEQYFGPGTRLTVT.

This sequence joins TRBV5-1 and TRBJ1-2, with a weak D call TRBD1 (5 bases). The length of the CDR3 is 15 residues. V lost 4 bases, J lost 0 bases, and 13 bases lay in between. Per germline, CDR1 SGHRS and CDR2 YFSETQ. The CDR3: CASSRGSVTNYGYTF. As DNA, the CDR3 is TGCGCCAGCAGCAGGGGATCGGTAACTAACTATGGCTACACCTTC.

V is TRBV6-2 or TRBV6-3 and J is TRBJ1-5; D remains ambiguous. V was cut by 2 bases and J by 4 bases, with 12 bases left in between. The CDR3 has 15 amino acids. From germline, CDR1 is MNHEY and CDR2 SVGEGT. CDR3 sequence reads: CASSYAAGVNQPQHF. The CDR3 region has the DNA TGTGCCAGCAGTTACGCCGCCGGGGTAAATCAGCCCCAGCATTTT.

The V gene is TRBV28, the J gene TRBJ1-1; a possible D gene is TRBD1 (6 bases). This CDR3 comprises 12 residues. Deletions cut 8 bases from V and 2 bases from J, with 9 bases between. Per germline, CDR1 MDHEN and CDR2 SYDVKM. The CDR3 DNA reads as TGTGCCAGCGGGACACCTAACACTGAAGCTTTCTTT. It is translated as CASGTPNTEAFF.

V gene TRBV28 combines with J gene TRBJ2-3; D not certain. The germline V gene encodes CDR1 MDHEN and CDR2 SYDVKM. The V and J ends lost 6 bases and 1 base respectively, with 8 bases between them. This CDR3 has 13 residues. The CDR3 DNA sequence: TGTGCCAGCAGCACCCAGGGCACAGATACGCAGTATTTT. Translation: CASSTQGTDTQYF.

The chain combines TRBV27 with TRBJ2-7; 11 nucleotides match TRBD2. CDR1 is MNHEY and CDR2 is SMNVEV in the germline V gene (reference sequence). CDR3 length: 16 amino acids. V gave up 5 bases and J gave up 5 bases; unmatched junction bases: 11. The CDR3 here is CASSPGTSGSDNEQYF. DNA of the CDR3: TGTGCCAGCAGTCCAGGGACTAGCGGAAGTGATAACGAGCAGTACTTC.

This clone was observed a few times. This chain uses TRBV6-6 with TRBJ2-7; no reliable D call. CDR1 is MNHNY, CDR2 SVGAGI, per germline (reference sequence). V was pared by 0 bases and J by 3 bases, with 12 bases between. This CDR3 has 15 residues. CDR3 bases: TGTGCCAGCAGTTACTCCTCGCCAGCGATCTACGAGCAGTACTTC. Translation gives CASSYSSPAIYEQYF.

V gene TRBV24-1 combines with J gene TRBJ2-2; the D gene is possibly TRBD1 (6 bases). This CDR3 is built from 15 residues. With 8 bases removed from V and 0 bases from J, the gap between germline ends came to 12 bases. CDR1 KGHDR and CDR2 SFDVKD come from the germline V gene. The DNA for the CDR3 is TGTGCCACCATGGAAGACAGGACGAACACCGGGGAGCTGTTTTTT. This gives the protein CATMEDRTNTGELFF.

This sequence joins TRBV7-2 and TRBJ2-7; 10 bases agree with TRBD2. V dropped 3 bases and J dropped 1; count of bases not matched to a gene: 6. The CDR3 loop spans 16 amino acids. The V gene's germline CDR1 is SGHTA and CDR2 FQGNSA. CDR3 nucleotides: TGTGCCAGCAGCTTTAGGGGTAGCGGGAGGTCCTACGAGCAGTACTTC. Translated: CASSFRGSGRSYEQYF.

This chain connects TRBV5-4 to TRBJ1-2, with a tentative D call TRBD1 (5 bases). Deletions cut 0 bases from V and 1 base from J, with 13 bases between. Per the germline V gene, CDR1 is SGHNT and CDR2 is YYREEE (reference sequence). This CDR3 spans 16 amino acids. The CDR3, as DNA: TGTGCCAGCAGCTTGGGACAGCCCCGATATAACTATGGCTACACCTTC. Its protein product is CASSLGQPRYNYGYTF.

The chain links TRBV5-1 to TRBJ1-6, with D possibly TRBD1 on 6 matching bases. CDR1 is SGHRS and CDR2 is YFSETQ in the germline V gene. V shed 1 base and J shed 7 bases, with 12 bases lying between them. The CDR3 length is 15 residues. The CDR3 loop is CASSLTAGANSPLHF. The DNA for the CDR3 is TGCGCCAGCAGCTTGACGGCAGGGGCGAATTCACCCCTCCACTTT.

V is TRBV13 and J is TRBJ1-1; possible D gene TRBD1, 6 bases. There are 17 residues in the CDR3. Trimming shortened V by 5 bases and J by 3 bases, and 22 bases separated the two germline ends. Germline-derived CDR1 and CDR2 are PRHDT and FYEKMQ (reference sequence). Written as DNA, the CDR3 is TGTGCCAGCAGCCAATTTCGGGGGGGGCGGTTGGACACTGAAGCTTTCTTT. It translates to CASSQFRGGRLDTEAFF.

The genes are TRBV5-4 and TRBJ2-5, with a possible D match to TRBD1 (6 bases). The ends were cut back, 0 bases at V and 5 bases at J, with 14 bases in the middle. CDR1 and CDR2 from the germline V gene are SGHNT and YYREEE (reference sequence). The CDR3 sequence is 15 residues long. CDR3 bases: TGTGCCAGCAGCTTGGAGTCAGGGGCTTTGGAGACCCAGTACTTC. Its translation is CASSLESGALETQYF. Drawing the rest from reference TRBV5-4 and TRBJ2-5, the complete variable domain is ETGVTQSPTHLIKTRGQQVTLRCSSQSGHNTVSWYQQALGQGPQFIFQYYREEENGRGNFPPRFSGLQFPNYSSELNVNALELDDSALYLCASSLESGALETQYFGPGTRLLVL.

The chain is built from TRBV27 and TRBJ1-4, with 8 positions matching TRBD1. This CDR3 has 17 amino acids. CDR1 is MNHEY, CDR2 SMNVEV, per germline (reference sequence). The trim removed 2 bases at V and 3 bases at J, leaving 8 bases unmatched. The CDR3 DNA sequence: TGTGCCAGCAGTTTACCGAACCGGGACAGGCCTAATGAAAAACTGTTTTTT. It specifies CASSLPNRDRPNEKLFF.

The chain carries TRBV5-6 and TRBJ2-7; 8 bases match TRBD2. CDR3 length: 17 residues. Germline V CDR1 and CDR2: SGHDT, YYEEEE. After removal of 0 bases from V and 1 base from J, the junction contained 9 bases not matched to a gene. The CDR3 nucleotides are TGTGCCAGCAGCTTGGTCCCGCGGGGGGCTATATCCTACGAGCAGTACTTC. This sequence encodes CASSLVPRGAISYEQYF.

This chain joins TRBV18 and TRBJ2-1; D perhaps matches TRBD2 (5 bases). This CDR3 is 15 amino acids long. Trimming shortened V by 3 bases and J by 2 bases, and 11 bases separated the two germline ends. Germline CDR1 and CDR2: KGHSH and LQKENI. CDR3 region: CASSPPGLTYNEQFF. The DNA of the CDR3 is TGTGCCAGCTCACCGCCGGGGTTAACCTACAATGAGCAGTTCTTC.

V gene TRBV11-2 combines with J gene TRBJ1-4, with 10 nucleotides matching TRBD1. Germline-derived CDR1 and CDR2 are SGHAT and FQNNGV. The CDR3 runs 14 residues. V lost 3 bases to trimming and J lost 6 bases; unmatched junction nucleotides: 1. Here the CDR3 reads CASSFGTGDEKLFF. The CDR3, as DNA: TGTGCCAGCAGCTTCGGGACAGGGGATGAAAAACTGTTTTTT.

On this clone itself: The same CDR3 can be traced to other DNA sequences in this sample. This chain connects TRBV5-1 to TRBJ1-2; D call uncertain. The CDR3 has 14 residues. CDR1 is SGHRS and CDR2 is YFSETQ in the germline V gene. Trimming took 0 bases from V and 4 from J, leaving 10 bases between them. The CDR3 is CASSLVGEPYGYTF. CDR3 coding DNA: TGCGCCAGCAGCTTGGTGGGAGAACCCTATGGCTACACCTTC.

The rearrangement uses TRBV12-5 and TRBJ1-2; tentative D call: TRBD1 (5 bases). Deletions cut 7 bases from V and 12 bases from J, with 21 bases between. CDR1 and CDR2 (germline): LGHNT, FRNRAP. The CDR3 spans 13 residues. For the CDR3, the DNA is TGTGCTAGTGCCATCCCAAAGACGGACACTGACACCTTC. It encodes CASAIPKTDTDTF. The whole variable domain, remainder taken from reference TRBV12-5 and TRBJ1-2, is DARVTQTPRHKVTEMGQEVTMRCQPILGHNTVFWYRQTMMQGLELLAYFRNRAPLDDSGMPKDRFSAEMPDATLATLKIQPSEPRDSAVYFCASAIPKTDTDTFGSGTRLTVV.

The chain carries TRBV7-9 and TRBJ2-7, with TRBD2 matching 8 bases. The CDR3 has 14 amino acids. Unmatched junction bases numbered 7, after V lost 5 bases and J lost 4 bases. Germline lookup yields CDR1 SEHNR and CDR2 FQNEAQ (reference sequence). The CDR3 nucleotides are TGTGCCAGCAGCGAGAGCGGGAGTAATTACGAGCAGTACTTC. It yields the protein CASSESGSNYEQYF.

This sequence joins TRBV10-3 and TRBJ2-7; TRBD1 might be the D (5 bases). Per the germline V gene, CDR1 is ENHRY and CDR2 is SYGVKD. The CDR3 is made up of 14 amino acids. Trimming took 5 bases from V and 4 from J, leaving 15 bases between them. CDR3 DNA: TGTGCCATCAGTCCCAAGGGGTTTGGTTACGAGCAGTACTTC. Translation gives CAISPKGFGYEQYF.

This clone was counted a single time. CDR3 protein: CASSPTYTYEQYF. CDR3 nucleotide sequence: TGTGCCAGCAGCCCGACATACACCTACGAGCAGTACTTC. The chain couples TRBV12-3 or TRBV12-4 to TRBJ2-7; no firm D call. The CDR3 length is 13 residues. V was cut by 6 bases and J by 2 bases, with 11 bases left in between.

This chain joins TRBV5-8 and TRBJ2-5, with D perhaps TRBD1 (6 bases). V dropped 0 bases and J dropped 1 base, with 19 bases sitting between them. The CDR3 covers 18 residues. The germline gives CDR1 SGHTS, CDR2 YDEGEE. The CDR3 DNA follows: TGTGCCAGCAGCTTGGCTAGGTTGGGGGCGAGGCGCCAAGAGACCCAGTACTTC. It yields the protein CASSLARLGARRQETQYF.

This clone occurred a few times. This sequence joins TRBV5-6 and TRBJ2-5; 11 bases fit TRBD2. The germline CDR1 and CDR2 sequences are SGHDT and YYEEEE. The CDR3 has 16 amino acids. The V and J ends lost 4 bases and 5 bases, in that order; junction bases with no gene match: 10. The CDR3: CASSRQLAGGVETQYF. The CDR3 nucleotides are TGTGCCAGCAGCAGACAATTAGCGGGAGGGGTTGAGACCCAGTACTTC.

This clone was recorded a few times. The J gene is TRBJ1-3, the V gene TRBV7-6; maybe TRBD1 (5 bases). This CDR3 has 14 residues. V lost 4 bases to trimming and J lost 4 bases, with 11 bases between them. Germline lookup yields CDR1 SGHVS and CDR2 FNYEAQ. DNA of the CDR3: TGTGCCAGCAGCTACGGGACTGGCGGAAACACCATATATTTT. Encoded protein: CASSYGTGGNTIYF.

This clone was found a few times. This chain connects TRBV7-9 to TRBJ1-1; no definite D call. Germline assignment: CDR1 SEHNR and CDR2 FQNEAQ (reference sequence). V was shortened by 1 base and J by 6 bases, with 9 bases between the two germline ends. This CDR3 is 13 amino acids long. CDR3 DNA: TGTGCCAGCAGCTTAGATGGTTACTCTGAAGCTTTCTTT. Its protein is CASSLDGYSEAFF.

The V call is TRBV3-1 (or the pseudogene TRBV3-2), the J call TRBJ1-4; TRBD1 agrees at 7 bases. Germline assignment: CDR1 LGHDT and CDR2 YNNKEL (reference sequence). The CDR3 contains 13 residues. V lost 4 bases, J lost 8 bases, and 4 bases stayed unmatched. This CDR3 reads CASSRTGGEKLFF. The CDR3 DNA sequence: TGTGCCAGCAGCCGGACAGGAGGCGAAAAACTGTTTTTT.